The 28 T cell receptor beta chains in this list originate from one sample, sequenced in a study of blood T cell repertoires in COVID-19. Data came from immunoSEQ multiplex PCR; TCRdb stores just in-frame clones and leaves some out. The sample contains over 70,000 clones, 85% to 90% of which appear only once. The sample was peripheral blood. Source of these receptors: a human donor in a cohort sampled during active COVID-19.

The gene calls are TRBV7-8 and TRBJ2-2; 10 bases align to TRBD2. Trimming took 8 bases from V and 5 from J; bases not matched to a gene: 2. This CDR3 has 13 amino acids. Germline V gene data show CDR1 as SGHVS and CDR2 as FQNEAQ. The CDR3 sequence: CASLAGETGELFF. As DNA, the CDR3 is TGTGCCAGCCTAGCGGGAGAAACCGGGGAGCTGTTTTTT. The whole variable domain, remainder taken from reference TRBV7-8 and TRBJ2-2, is GAGVSQSPRYKVAKRGQDVALRCDPISGHVSLFWYQQALGQGPEFLTYFQNEAQLDKSGLPSDRFFAERPEGSVSTLKIQRTQQEDSAVYLCASLAGETGELFFGEGSRLTVL.

The rearrangement uses TRBV4-1 and TRBJ2-1, with 10 bases lining up with TRBD2. The CDR3 sequence is 22 residues long. The germline CDR1 and CDR2 sequences are MGHRA and YSYEKL. Trimming cost V 1 base and J 0 bases; bases outside gene matches: 18. CDR3: CASSQVPTTSGTTIPSYNEQFF. CDR3 nucleotide sequence: TGCGCCAGCAGCCAAGTTCCCACTACTAGCGGGACGACCATACCCTCCTACAATGAGCAGTTCTTC.

The V call is TRBV6-5, the J call TRBJ1-5; D gene unclear. Trimming pared 6 bases from V and 0 bases from J, leaving 9 bases between. Germline CDR1 MNHEY, CDR2 SVGAGI. This CDR3 spans 14 amino acids. Written as DNA, the CDR3 is TGTGCCAGCAGGAGGGTCCTTAGCAATCAGCCCCAGCATTTT. Translated: CASRRVLSNQPQHF.

The rearrangement joins TRBV5-1 to TRBJ1-1; 8 bases are a match to TRBD1. The V segment lost 4 bases and the J segment 3 bases; nucleotides outside the gene matches: 8. The germline gives CDR1 SGHRS, CDR2 YFSETQ. CDR3 length: 15 residues. The CDR3 nucleotides are TGCGCCAGCAGCCCCCTCAGGGGGCCTTACACTGAAGCTTTCTTT. This encodes CASSPLRGPYTEAFF.

The V gene is TRBV6-2 or TRBV6-3, the J gene TRBJ2-3; weak D call: TRBD2 (5 bases). V shed 2 bases and J shed 3 bases, with 12 bases lying between them. The CDR3 consists of 15 residues. The germline V gene encodes CDR1 MNHEY and CDR2 SVGEGT. Here the CDR3 reads CASSYSGLETDTQYF. CDR3 nucleotides: TGTGCCAGCAGTTACAGCGGTTTGGAGACAGATACGCAGTATTTT.

This chain uses TRBV18 with TRBJ2-1; tentatively, D is TRBD2 (5 bases). The CDR3 length is 17 residues. Germline assignment: CDR1 KGHSH and CDR2 LQKENI. Trimming took 0 bases from V and 8 from J, leaving 20 bases between them. Here the CDR3 DNA reads TGTGCCAGCTCACCACCGGAATTCCTCGGCGAGGAGGATGAGCAGTTCTTC. Amino acid sequence: CASSPPEFLGEEDEQFF. Combining the CDR3 with reference TRBV18 and TRBJ2-1 gives the whole variable domain NAGVMQNPRHLVRRRGQEARLRCSPMKGHSHVYWYRQLPEEGLKFMVYLQKENIIDESGMPKERFSAEFPKEGPSILRIQQVVRGDSAAYFCASSPPEFLGEEDEQFFGPGTRLTVL.

This clone appeared many times. One end of the junction fails to match germline, which may point to a read error. V usage is TRBV19 and J usage is TRBJ1-1; tentative D call: TRBD1 (6 bases). The CDR3 covers 15 residues. CDR1 LNHDA and CDR2 SQIVND come from the germline V gene (reference sequence). CDR3 nucleotides: TGTGCCAGTAGTACCAGGGGTGCGGTGAGAACTGAGGCTTTCTTT. As protein: CASSTRGAVRTEAFF.

The V gene is TRBV23-1, the J gene TRBJ1-2; D call uncertain. TRBV23-1 has ORF status, its function being uncertain. This CDR3 region has 9 residues. Trimming cost V 4 bases and J 12 bases, with 6 bases left between them. The CDR3 loop is CASSLPDTF. CDR3 nucleotide sequence: TGCGCCAGCAGTCTTCCTGACACCTTC.

The gene calls are TRBV27 and TRBJ2-3; 7 nucleotides align to TRBD2. V shed 6 bases and J 6 bases; nucleotides not matched to a gene: 9. The germline V gene encodes CDR1 MNHEY and CDR2 SMNVEV (reference sequence). The CDR3 covers 14 residues. This CDR3 reads CASSLGEGMDTQYF. The CDR3 bases are TGTGCCAGCAGCCTGGGGGAGGGGATGGATACGCAGTATTTT.

V and J are TRBV27 and TRBJ2-1, with D perhaps TRBD2 (6 bases). Germline V gives CDR1 MNHEY, CDR2 SMNVEV (reference sequence). V was clipped by 10 bases and J by 5 bases, with 15 bases between them. The CDR3 has 13 amino acids. DNA for the CDR3: TGTGCCACCAGATTGCGGGAACACAATGAGCAGTTCTTC. Its protein is CATRLREHNEQFF.

The chain employs TRBV2 and TRBJ2-1; 8 positions match TRBD2. Germline CDR1 reads SNHLY; CDR2 reads FYNNEI. Unmatched junction bases numbered 3, after V lost 2 bases and J lost 0 bases. The CDR3 extends over 16 amino acids. Here the CDR3 reads CASSERAGDSYNEQFF. The CDR3 region has the DNA TGTGCCAGCAGTGAAAGAGCGGGGGACTCCTACAATGAGCAGTTCTTC.

Here the CDR3 DNA reads TGCGCCAGCAGCTTGGAAAGCCGTACTGGAAACACCATATATTTT. Its translation is CASSLESRTGNTIYF. This chain joins TRBV5-1 and TRBJ1-3; D unclear. Germline V gene data show CDR1 as SGHRS and CDR2 as YFSETQ. The CDR3 is 15 residues long. Trimming stripped 0 bases from V and 2 bases from J, with 9 bases between.

CDR3 in amino acids: CASSLLGQSNQPQHF. Written as DNA, the CDR3 is TGTGCCAGCAGCTTATTGGGCCAGAGCAATCAGCCCCAGCATTTT. The chain employs TRBV7-9 and TRBJ1-5; D is undetermined. The CDR3 runs 15 residues. Trimming took off 2 bases at V and 1 base at J, with 9 bases between the two ends. Germline CDR1 SEHNR, CDR2 FQNEAQ (reference sequence).

This clone was detected once. The V and J genes are TRBV29-1 and TRBJ1-1, with 8 positions matching TRBD1. Germline lookup yields CDR1 SQVTM and CDR2 ANQGSEA. The CDR3 totals 13 residues. V shed 4 bases and J 1 base; nucleotides not matched to a gene: 2. The chain's CDR3 is CSVVGQENTEAFF. The CDR3 region has the DNA TGCAGCGTTGTGGGACAGGAGAACACTGAAGCTTTCTTT.

V gene TRBV7-9 combines with J gene TRBJ1-5; D uncertain. The CDR3 has 12 amino acids. V was clipped by 2 bases and J by 5 bases, with 4 bases between them. Germline-derived CDR1 and CDR2 are SEHNR and FQNEAQ (reference sequence). CDR3 coding DNA: TGTGCCAGCAGCTTAACGGATCAGCCCCAGCATTTT. Translation gives CASSLTDQPQHF.

The chain is built from TRBV11-2 and TRBJ1-2, with TRBD1 matching 7 bases. Losses at the gene ends were 3 bases for V and 6 bases for J; bases not matched to a gene: 13. The CDR3 runs 16 residues. Germline V gives CDR1 SGHAT, CDR2 FQNNGV. This chain's CDR3 is CASSLGRQGVPDGYTF. As DNA, the CDR3 is TGTGCCAGCAGCTTGGGGAGGCAGGGGGTGCCGGATGGCTACACCTTC.

J is TRBJ2-7 and V is TRBV27; 9 bases line up with TRBD1. Per the germline V gene, CDR1 is MNHEY and CDR2 is SMNVEV (reference sequence). V was pared by 5 bases and J by 2 bases, with 4 bases of the junction left unmatched. The CDR3 contains 14 residues. The DNA for the CDR3 is TGTGCCAGCAGTGTGGACAGGGGACCCTACGAGCAGTACTTC. Residues: CASSVDRGPYEQYF.

This chain links TRBV6-5 with TRBJ1-5, with D uncertain. The CDR3 spans 14 residues. Germline V gene lookup returns CDR1 MNHEY and CDR2 SVGAGI. Trimming shortened V by 7 bases and J by 0 bases, and 10 bases separated the two germline ends. The CDR3 protein is CASTPSRSNQPQHF. The DNA of the CDR3 is TGTGCCAGCACCCCCTCCCGTAGCAATCAGCCCCAGCATTTT.

V gene TRBV6-1 combines with J gene TRBJ1-5, with 9 positions matching TRBD1. V trimming: 2 bases; J trimming: 2 bases; junction bases outside the gene matches: 4. The CDR3 is made up of 16 amino acids. Per germline, CDR1 MNHNS and CDR2 SASEGT. CDR3 in amino acids: CASSEYRTGGNQPQHF. The CDR3 nucleotides read TGTGCCAGCAGTGAATACCGGACAGGGGGCAATCAGCCCCAGCATTTT.

The V gene is TRBV19, the J gene TRBJ2-1, with 9 bases lining up with TRBD1. The CDR3 length is 14 residues. Trimming took 6 bases from V and 7 from J; bases not matched to a gene: 7. Germline lookup yields CDR1 LNHDA and CDR2 SQIVND (reference sequence). CDR3 residues: CASRGDRASNEQFF. The CDR3 DNA follows: TGTGCCAGTAGAGGGGACAGGGCTTCAAATGAGCAGTTCTTC.

The rearrangement links TRBV7-9 to TRBJ1-2; D remains unclear. Germline CDR1 is SEHNR and CDR2 is FQNEAQ (reference sequence). V lost 3 bases to trimming and J lost 1 base, with 12 bases between them. CDR3 length: 15 amino acids. Written as DNA, the CDR3 is TGTGCCAGCAGCTTGGAGTTGTCCGTTAACTATGGCTACACCTTC. Protein product: CASSLELSVNYGYTF.

The rearrangement joins TRBV6-1 to TRBJ1-2, with a tentative D call TRBD1 (5 bases). The CDR3 consists of 13 residues. V was cut by 2 bases and J by 6 bases, with 10 bases left in between. Germline CDR1 MNHNS, CDR2 SASEGT. The CDR3 loop reads CASSERKGDGYTF. CDR3 DNA: TGTGCCAGCAGTGAAAGGAAAGGGGATGGCTACACCTTC.

The chain has TRBV5-8 and TRBJ1-1; D call uncertain. Trimming took off 0 bases at V and 7 bases at J, with 10 bases between the two ends. Germline V gives CDR1 SGHTS, CDR2 YDEGEE. The CDR3 is made up of 13 amino acids. The CDR3: CASSLDIQLEAFF. DNA of the CDR3: TGTGCCAGCAGCTTGGACATACAGCTTGAAGCTTTCTTT. The entire variable domain, with the rest obtained from reference TRBV5-8 and TRBJ1-1, is as follows: EAGVTQSPTHLIKTRGQQATLRCSPISGHTSVYWYQQALGLGLQFLLWYDEGEERNRGNFPPRFSGRQFPNYSSELNVNALELEDSALYLCASSLDIQLEAFFGQGTRLTVV.

The chain combines TRBV28 with TRBJ1-2; D is possibly TRBD1 (6 bases). Germline V lookup: CDR1 MDHEN, CDR2 SYDVKM. The CDR3 runs 13 residues. V shed 2 bases and J shed 8 bases, with 12 bases lying between them. In nucleotides, the CDR3 is TGTGCCAGCAGTTTACGGGGGGCAAGGGGCTACACCTTC. Its translation: CASSLRGARGYTF.

The chain has TRBV18 and TRBJ2-1, with 8 bases lining up with TRBD2. The CDR3 length is 14 residues. Trimming cost V 2 bases and J 9 bases; bases outside gene matches: 6. CDR1 is KGHSH and CDR2 is LQKENI in the germline V gene. CDR3 nucleotides: TGTGCCAGCTCACCAGACGACGGGAGGGTTGAGCAGTTCTTC. It yields the protein CASSPDDGRVEQFF.

V gene TRBV28 combines with J gene TRBJ1-2; no firm D call. From germline, CDR1 is MDHEN and CDR2 SYDVKM. Trimming removed 5 bases at V and 0 bases at J, with 7 bases between. The CDR3 length is 13 residues. DNA for the CDR3: TGTGCCAGCAGTCCACAGACTAACTATGGCTACACCTTC. Translated: CASSPQTNYGYTF.

The CDR3 region has the DNA TGTGCCAGCAGTGGGCTAGACCTGGGCGGGGAGCTGTTTTTT. It codes for CASSGLDLGGELFF. The chain couples TRBV2 to TRBJ2-2; D is unresolved. Germline V gene sequence: CDR1 SNHLY, CDR2 FYNNEI. This CDR3 contains 14 residues. The V end lost 4 bases, the J end lost 7 bases, and 13 bases lay between the germline ends.

The V gene is TRBV24-1, the J gene TRBJ2-1, with 14 bases fitting TRBD2. The CDR3 sequence is 16 residues long. Germline assignment: CDR1 KGHDR and CDR2 SFDVKD. Trimming cost V 4 bases and J 8 bases; bases outside gene matches: 6. Here the CDR3 DNA reads TGTGCCACCAGTGACCCGACTAGCGGGAGGGGCCATGAGCAGTTCTTC. Amino acid sequence: CATSDPTSGRGHEQFF.